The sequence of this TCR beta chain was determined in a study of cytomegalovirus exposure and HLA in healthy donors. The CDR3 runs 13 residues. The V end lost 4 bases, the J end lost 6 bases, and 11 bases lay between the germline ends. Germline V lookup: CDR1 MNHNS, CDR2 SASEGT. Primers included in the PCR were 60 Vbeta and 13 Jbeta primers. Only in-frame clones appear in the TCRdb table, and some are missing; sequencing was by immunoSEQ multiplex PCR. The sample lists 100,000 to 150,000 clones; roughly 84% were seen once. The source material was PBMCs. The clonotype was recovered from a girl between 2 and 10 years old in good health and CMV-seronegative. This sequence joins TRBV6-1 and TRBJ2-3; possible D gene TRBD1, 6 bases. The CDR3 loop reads CASSVAGVDTQYF. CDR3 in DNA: TGTGCCAGCAGTGTGGCAGGGGTGGATACGCAGTATTTT.